The rows below give T cell receptor beta chains drawn from one sample of a study of Graves' ophthalmopathy and Graves' hyperthyroidism. TCRdb reprocessed the multiplex PCR reads with MiXCR, giving one entry per CDR3 protein. Among about 700,000 distinct CDR3 sequences listed, about 40% were seen once. Sequencing was carried out using peripheral blood. The receptor set was obtained from an adult man with Graves' ophthalmopathy. The CDR3 runs from the conserved cysteine through the conserved F or W. D genes are given only for firm matches. The listing skips clone size in some rows; elsewhere it reads once, few, many or a size class.

abundance | j_gene | d_gene | v_gene | CDR3aa | CDR3nt
many | TRBJ2-5 | TRBD2 | TRBV7-8 | CASSFRLAEETQYF | TGTGCCAGCAGCTTCAGACTAGCGGAAGAGACCCAGTACTTC
. | TRBJ2-7 | . | TRBV30 | CAWSHGQSYEQYF | TGTGCCTGGAGTCATGGACAGTCCTACGAGCAGTACTTC
many | TRBJ1-2 | . | TRBV9 | CASSVAGFDGYTF | TGTGCCAGCAGCGTAGCTGGGTTTGATGGCTACACCTTC
few | TRBJ2-7 | . | TRBV9 | CASSPPGRETHEQYF | TGTGCCAGCTCACCACCGGGCAGGGAGACCCACGAGCAGTACTTC
many | TRBJ1-5 | . | TRBV12-3/TRBV12-4 | CASSFGGFNQPQHF | TGTGCCAGCAGTTTTGGGGGTTTCAATCAGCCCCAGCATTTT
many | TRBJ2-2 | TRBD2 | TRBV10-3 | CAISESALAGANTGELFF | TGTGCCATCAGTGAGTCAGCACTAGCGGGAGCCAACACCGGGGAGCTGTTTTTT
many | TRBJ1-5 | . | TRBV15 | CATSRLTEPQHF | TGTGCCACCAGCAGATTAACAGAGCCCCAGCATTTT
many | TRBJ1-2 | TRBD1 | TRBV12-5 | CASVQGVYGYTF | TGTGCTAGTGTTCAGGGGGTCTATGGCTACACCTTC
few | TRBJ1-6 | . | TRBV20-1 | CSAREWEGFNSPLHF | TGCAGTGCTAGAGAATGGGAGGGGTTTAATTCACCCCTCCACTTT
. | TRBJ2-7 | TRBD2 | TRBV4-2 | CASSQVPSGTLSSYEQYF | TGTGCCAGCAGCCAAGTGCCTAGCGGGACCCTCAGCTCCTACGAGCAGTACTTC
. | TRBJ1-5 | . | TRBV19 | CASTPSMRMGSYSNQPQHF | TGTGCCAGTACACCTTCCATGAGGATGGGATCGTATAGCAATCAGCCCCAGCATTTT
. | TRBJ2-2 | TRBD1 | TRBV7-9 | CASSSRTGNTGELFF | TGTGCCAGCAGTTCCAGGACAGGGAACACCGGGGAGCTGTTTTTT
. | TRBJ1-6 | TRBD1 | TRBV20-1 | CSRGTGISSPLHF | TGCAGTCGAGGGACAGGGATTAGTTCACCCCTCCACTTT
few | TRBJ1-3 | . | TRBV20-1 | CSARGLRGSSGNTIYF | TGCAGTGCTAGAGGTTTAAGGGGGAGCTCTGGAAACACCATATATTTT
many | TRBJ2-2 | . | TRBV5-5 | CASSLFTNTGELFF | TGTGCCAGCAGCTTGTTTACGAACACCGGGGAGCTGTTTTTT
. | TRBJ2-5 | TRBD2 | TRBV9 | CASSVADGLAGGSETQYF | TGTGCCAGCAGCGTAGCCGACGGACTAGCGGGAGGTAGTGAGACCCAGTACTTC
many | TRBJ1-5 | . | TRBV19 | CASSIDRVGQPQHF | TGTGCCAGTAGTATAGACAGGGTCGGGCAGCCCCAGCATTTT
many | TRBJ1-1 | TRBD1 | TRBV6-5 | CASTQHGTVNTEAFF | TGTGCCAGCACCCAACACGGGACAGTGAACACTGAAGCTTTCTTT
. | TRBJ2-1 | TRBD2 | TRBV7-8 | CASSQDTASGIYNEQFF | TGTGCCAGCAGCCAAGACACCGCTAGCGGGATTTACAATGAGCAGTTCTTC
many | TRBJ1-5 | . | TRBV12-3/TRBV12-4 | CASSASTGPLSNQPQHF | TGTGCCAGCAGCGCGTCGACAGGCCCTCTTAGCAATCAGCCCCAGCATTTT
. | TRBJ2-5 | TRBD2 | TRBV10-3 | CARRLAFQETQYF | TGTGCTAGGCGACTAGCGTTCCAAGAGACCCAGTACTTC
. | TRBJ2-7 | TRBD1 | TRBV10-3 | CASSEQGAHEQYF | TGTGCCAGCAGTGAACAGGGGGCCCACGAGCAGTACTTC
many | TRBJ1-5 | . | TRBV2 | CASTYGRGQPQHF | TGTGCCAGCACTTACGGGAGGGGGCAGCCCCAGCATTTT
. | TRBJ1-1 | . | TRBV25-1 | CTSRLGVNTEAFF | TGTACCAGCAGACTCGGAGTGAACACTGAAGCTTTCTTT
. | TRBJ2-5 | TRBD1 | TRBV2 | CASSRTGQSQPQYF | TGTGCCAGCAGTCGGACAGGGCAAAGTCAGCCCCAGTACTTC
many | TRBJ2-7 | . | TRBV2 | CASSGLEQYF | TGTGCCAGCAGTGGTCTAGAGCAGTACTTC
many | TRBJ1-1 | . | TRBV9 | CASSVVAAGRTEAFF | TGTGCCAGCAGCGTAGTGGCAGCGGGGAGAACTGAAGCTTTCTTT
few | TRBJ2-2 | TRBD2 | TRBV14 | CASSQALAEYTGELFF | TGTGCCAGCAGCCAAGCCCTAGCGGAGTACACCGGGGAGCTGTTTTTT
. | TRBJ2-2 | . | TRBV25-1 | CASTALGEGAHGELFF | TGTGCCAGTACCGCCCTGGGGGAGGGGGCGCATGGGGAGCTGTTTTTT
. | TRBJ2-7 | . | TRBV19 | CASSRAGDYEQYF | TGTGCCAGTAGTAGAGCAGGGGACTACGAGCAGTACTTC
few | TRBJ2-6 | TRBD1 | TRBV7-9 | CASSLGVGTGDNVLTF | TGTGCCAGCAGCTTAGGGGTCGGGACAGGGGACAACGTCCTGACTTTC
many | TRBJ2-2 | . | TRBV7-8 | CASSLALRAAGELFF | TGTGCCAGCAGCTTAGCTCTCAGGGCGGCCGGGGAGCTGTTTTTT
. | TRBJ1-2 | . | TRBV10-3 | CAISSGLGYTF | TGTGCCATCTCCTCCGGGCTTGGCTACACCTTC
few | TRBJ1-5 | TRBD1 | TRBV6-1 | CASSERRQGLHQPQHF | TGTGCCAGCAGTGAGCGGAGACAGGGGCTACATCAGCCCCAGCATTTT
once | TRBJ1-2 | . | TRBV12-3/TRBV12-4 | CASSLAGNRRYTF | TGTGCCAGCAGTTTAGCGGGGAATAGGCGCTACACCTTC
. | TRBJ1-5 | . | TRBV7-9 | CASSLGRDGETQHF | TGTGCCAGCAGCTTGGGACGGGATGGAGAGACCCAGCATTTT
many | TRBJ1-3 | TRBD1 | TRBV6-4 | CASSDAQGASGNTIYF | TGTGCCAGCAGTGACGCACAGGGGGCATCGGGAAACACCATATATTTT
. | TRBJ1-6 | . | TRBV25-1 | CASGHGRRSPLHF | TGTGCGAGCGGGCACGGTCGGAGATCACCCCTCCACTTT
many | TRBJ1-2 | TRBD1 | TRBV7-9 | CASSDRDRVGYTF | TGTGCCAGCAGCGACCGGGACAGGGTCGGCTACACCTTC
many | TRBJ2-7 | . | TRBV20-1 | CSARARQLDEQYF | TGCAGTGCTAGAGCGAGACAGCTCGACGAGCAGTACTTC
many | TRBJ1-1 | TRBD1 | TRBV5-5 | CASSLGQTGTEAFF | TGTGCCAGCAGCCTAGGACAGACAGGGACTGAAGCTTTCTTT
. | TRBJ2-5 | . | TRBV6-5 | CASSYGGRETQYF | TGTGCCAGCAGTTATGGCGGGCGAGAGACCCAGTACTTC
. | TRBJ2-5 | . | TRBV19 | CASSSIGADHQETQYF | TGTGCCAGTAGTAGTATAGGGGCGGACCACCAAGAGACCCAGTACTTC
many | TRBJ1-5 | . | TRBV5-1 | CASSLEGRHQPQHF | TGCGCCAGCAGCTTGGAAGGAAGGCATCAGCCCCAGCATTTT